The 11 T cell receptor beta chains below come from one sample, sequenced in a study of T cells in Graves' hyperthyroidism and ophthalmopathy. What was amplified from RNA transcripts were TCR beta CDR3 regions. First-round RT-PCR of the TCR CDR3 relied on the HTBI primer set. TCRdb recomputed calls from the multiplex PCR reads with MiXCR, one row per CDR3 protein. The sample yields hundreds of thousands of distinct CDR3 sequences, over 12% seen once. The sample comprised blood. These receptors were obtained from a man between 18 and 35 years old with Graves' ophthalmopathy.

At least ten counts were recorded for this clonotype. CDR3 in DNA: TGTGCCAGCAGTAGGACTAGCGGGGGGGCAAGCTCCTACAATGAGCAGTTCTTC. It is translated as CASSRTSGGASSYNEQFF. The chain carries TRBV2 and TRBJ2-1; 15 nucleotides align to TRBD2. CDR1 is SNHLY and CDR2 is FYNNEI in the germline V gene. The CDR3 is 18 amino acids. The J segment lost 0 bases and the V segment lost 5 bases, leaving 5 bases of the junction unmatched. The whole variable domain, filled in from reference TRBV2 and TRBJ2-1, reads EPEVTQTPSHQVTQMGQEVILRCVPISNHLYFYWYRQILGQKVEFLVSFYNNEISEKSEIFDDQFSVERPDGSNFTLKIRSTKLEDSAMYFCASSRTSGGASSYNEQFFGPGTRLTVL.

This clonotype has only a few counts. This rearrangement joins TRBV4-1 to TRBJ2-3, with 8 bases identical to TRBD1. V lost 3 bases, J lost 2 bases, and 10 bases stayed unmatched. This CDR3 is 17 amino acids long. Germline V gene sequence: CDR1 MGHRA, CDR2 YSYEKL. The DNA for the CDR3 is TGCGCCAGCAGCCAGAAACAGGGGGTAGGACACACAGATACGCAGTATTTT. The encoded protein is CASSQKQGVGHTDTQYF.

On this clonotype: This sequence may be a read error, since a much larger clone differs from it by one base. The rearrangement uses TRBV10-3 and TRBJ2-2; 10 nucleotides line up with TRBD2. CDR1 is ENHRY and CDR2 is SYGVKD in the germline V gene. The CDR3 contains 17 residues. CDR3 protein: CVIRILAGSTNTGELFF. Here the CDR3 DNA reads TGTGTCATCAGGATACTAGCGGGGTCAACGAACACCGGGGAGCTGTTTTTT.

In this sample, this clonotype turned up many times. V usage is TRBV2 and J usage is TRBJ2-5; 10 bases fit TRBD1. The junction had 3 bases not matched to a gene; V was cut back by 1 base and J by 4 bases. Germline V lookup: CDR1 SNHLY, CDR2 FYNNEI. CDR3 length: 15 residues. CDR3 DNA: TGTGCCAGCAGTGAAGGACAGGGGGCAGGAGAGACCCAGTACTTC. Protein product: CASSEGQGAGETQYF.

This clonotype was detected ten times or more. This rearrangement joins TRBV6-5 to TRBJ2-5; D may be TRBD2 (6 bases). CDR3 length: 16 residues. V dropped 0 bases and J dropped 5 bases, with 16 bases sitting between them. Germline V gene sequence: CDR1 MNHEY, CDR2 SVGAGI. The CDR3 loop is CASSYSGTSIGETQYF. Here the CDR3 DNA reads TGTGCCAGCAGTTACTCCGGGACTTCAATAGGGGAGACCCAGTACTTC.

This clonotype was seen a few times. The rearrangement links TRBV7-8 to TRBJ1-2, with D unresolved. The germline gives CDR1 SGHVS, CDR2 FQNEAQ. The V end lost 0 bases, the J end lost 0 bases, and 8 bases lay between the germline ends. The CDR3 is 15 amino acids. CDR3 nucleotide sequence: TGTGCCAGCAGCTTAGCGCGAGTGCCTAACTATGGCTACACCTTC. Translated: CASSLARVPNYGYTF.

J is TRBJ2-1 and V is TRBV6-1; 12 positions match TRBD2. Germline V gene sequence: CDR1 MNHNS, CDR2 SASEGT. The CDR3 has 18 amino acids. V dropped 3 bases and J dropped 6; count of bases not matched to a gene: 12. The CDR3 sequence is CASSDQLLAGGLGNEQFF. As DNA, the CDR3 is TGTGCCAGCAGTGATCAACTTCTAGCGGGGGGGCTAGGCAATGAGCAGTTCTTC.

This clonotype was seen ten or more times. The V gene is TRBV3-1, the J gene TRBJ2-3, with D perhaps matching TRBD1 (5 bases). This CDR3 comprises 14 residues. Germline V gene lookup returns CDR1 LGHDT and CDR2 YNNKEL (reference sequence). V gave up 1 base and J gave up 6 bases, with 11 bases separating them. The CDR3 spells CASSQVGPEDTQYF. Written as DNA, the CDR3 is TGTGCCAGCAGCCAAGTGGGGCCCGAGGATACGCAGTATTTT.

Many counts were recorded for this clonotype. CDR3 residues: CASSAPGTVNTEAFF. DNA for the CDR3: TGTGCCAGCAGCGCCCCCGGGACAGTGAACACTGAAGCTTTCTTT. J is TRBJ1-1 and V is TRBV9, with 7 nucleotides matching TRBD1. The CDR3 has 15 amino acids. CDR1 and CDR2 from the germline V gene are SGDLS and YYNGEE. The V and J ends lost 3 bases and 0 bases, in that order; junction bases with no gene match: 5.

This clonotype was found a few times. The rearrangement joins TRBV19 to TRBJ2-3; TRBD1 might be the D (5 bases). Trimming removed 7 bases at V and 2 bases at J, with 13 bases between. CDR1 LNHDA and CDR2 SQIVND come from the germline V gene (reference sequence). This CDR3 contains 14 residues. The CDR3: CASTHPTDTDTQYF. CDR3 nucleotide sequence: TGTGCCAGTACCCATCCGACAGACACAGATACGCAGTATTTT.

This clonotype has just a few counts. V and J are TRBV7-3 and TRBJ2-3; D call uncertain. Germline CDR1 reads SGHTA; CDR2 reads FQGTGA. Trimming left V 5 bases short and J 6 bases short, with 15 bases between. The CDR3 loop spans 14 amino acids. As DNA, the CDR3 is TGTGCCAGCAGCCCCTCCTCCCGCGCGGATACGCAGTATTTT. It encodes CASSPSSRADTQYF.